Listed here are 19 T cell receptor beta chains from one sample, sequenced in a study of blood T cell repertoires in COVID-19. TCRdb keeps only in-frame clones here, not all; method: immunoSEQ multiplex PCR. The sample has a few hundred thousand clones, over 75% seen once. Sequencing used peripheral blood. These receptors came from a woman in her twenties or thirties with COVID-19, enrolled during active disease.

In its sample, this clone was seen a few times. This rearrangement joins TRBV15 to TRBJ1-3; 8 nucleotides agree with TRBD1. The V gene end was trimmed by 3 bases and the J gene end by 3 bases; junction bases not matched to a gene: 7. This CDR3 has 16 residues. CDR1 and CDR2 (germline): LNHNV, YYDKDF (reference sequence). The CDR3 is CATSSDAGGGGNTIYF. In nucleotides, the CDR3 is TGTGCCACCAGCAGCGATGCAGGGGGCGGTGGAAACACCATATATTTT. The variable domain in full, with the rest retrieved from reference TRBV15 and TRBJ1-3, is DAMVIQNPRYQVTQFGKPVTLSCSQTLNHNVMYWYQQKSSQAPKLLFHYYDKDFNNEADTPDNFQSRRPNTSFCFLDIRSPGLGDTAMYLCATSSDAGGGGNTIYFGEGSWLTVV.

The chain uses TRBV11-2 and TRBJ2-7; 7 bases agree with TRBD2. The length of the CDR3 is 14 residues. Germline V gene sequence: CDR1 SGHAT, CDR2 FQNNGV. Trimming at V came to 7 bases and at J to 5 bases, leaving 11 bases not matched to a gene. CDR3 in DNA: TGTGCCAGCACCCGGGGGGTTTGGGTTCACGAGCAGTACTTC. It specifies CASTRGVWVHEQYF.

The rearrangement joins TRBV29-1 to TRBJ2-7, with D tentatively TRBD2 (5 bases). Germline lookup yields CDR1 SQVTM and CDR2 ANQGSEA. This CDR3 contains 15 residues. Deletions cut 0 bases from V and 0 bases from J, with 12 bases between. In nucleotides, the CDR3 is TGCAGCGTTGAAGAATCCTACGGGATCTCCTACGAGCAGTACTTC. Residues: CSVEESYGISYEQYF.

J is TRBJ2-7 and V is TRBV7-2; 13 bases are shared with TRBD2. J was trimmed by 2 bases and V by 8 bases; bases with no gene match: 6. CDR3 length: 15 residues. Germline V CDR1 and CDR2: SGHTA, FQGNSA. Here the CDR3 reads CASVLLAGGAYEQYF. In nucleotides, the CDR3 is TGTGCCAGCGTCCTACTAGCGGGAGGGGCCTACGAGCAGTACTTC.

The chain recombines TRBV27 with TRBJ2-7; 12 bases line up with TRBD2. This CDR3 comprises 16 residues. Trimming at V came to 6 bases and at J to 1 base, leaving 7 bases not matched to a gene. The germline CDR1 and CDR2 sequences are MNHEY and SMNVEV (reference sequence). Here the CDR3 DNA reads TGTGCCAGCAGAACCGGGACTAGCGGGTATTCCTACGAGCAGTACTTC. Protein product: CASRTGTSGYSYEQYF.

CDR3 residues: CASRQDRNTEAFF. The CDR3 coding sequence is TGTGCCAGCAGACAGGACAGGAACACTGAAGCTTTCTTT. This chain links TRBV6-4 with TRBJ1-1; D perhaps matches TRBD1 (6 bases). CDR3 length: 13 amino acids. Germline-derived CDR1 and CDR2 are MRHNA and SNTAGT. V shed 6 bases and J shed 1 base, with 9 bases lying between them.

The chain couples TRBV7-9 to TRBJ2-4; TRBD2 agrees at 7 bases. Losses at the gene ends were 5 bases for V and 0 bases for J; bases not matched to a gene: 10. This CDR3 is built from 17 residues. CDR1 SEHNR and CDR2 FQNEAQ come from the germline V gene (reference sequence). CDR3 nucleotide sequence: TGTGCCAGCAGCCCTAGCCAGGTAGCGGGAGCCAAAAACATTCAGTACTTC. It translates to CASSPSQVAGAKNIQYF. The variable domain in full, with the rest retrieved from reference TRBV7-9 and TRBJ2-4, is DTGVSQNPRHKITKRGQNVTFRCDPISEHNRLYWYRQTLGQGPEFLTYFQNEAQLEKSRLLSDRFSAERPKGSFSTLEIQRTEQGDSAMYLCASSPSQVAGAKNIQYFGAGTRLSVL.

The V gene is TRBV12-3 or TRBV12-4, the J gene TRBJ2-1, with D perhaps TRBD1 (5 bases). V was trimmed by 5 bases and J by 8 bases, leaving 10 bases between them. This CDR3 spans 12 amino acids. The CDR3 bases are TGTGCCAGCAGTCTCTGGGGCTATGAGCAGTTCTTC. It is translated as CASSLWGYEQFF.

The chain has TRBV28 and TRBJ2-7; D perhaps matches TRBD2 (6 bases). Trimming removed 5 bases from V and 2 bases from J, with 16 bases in between. CDR3 length: 15 residues. CDR1 and CDR2 from the germline V gene are MDHEN and SYDVKM. The CDR3 loop is CASSTRDPKAYEQYF. CDR3 sequence (DNA): TGTGCCAGCAGTACGCGGGACCCAAAAGCCTACGAGCAGTACTTC.

This chain joins TRBV3-1 (or the pseudogene TRBV3-2) and TRBJ1-1; 9 bases are shared with TRBD1. Germline loops: CDR1 LGHDT, CDR2 YNNKEL (reference sequence). The CDR3 spans 15 residues. J was trimmed by 1 base and V by 2 bases; bases with no gene match: 2. The CDR3 coding sequence is TGTGCCAGCAGCCAAACGGACAGGGGGAACACTGAAGCTTTCTTT. It is translated as CASSQTDRGNTEAFF.

The V gene is TRBV18, the J gene TRBJ2-1; D may be TRBD2 (6 bases). Looked up from germline, CDR1 is KGHSH and CDR2 is LQKENI. The V end lost 6 bases, the J end lost 14 bases, and 14 bases lay between the germline ends. The CDR3 has 11 amino acids. The CDR3 nucleotides are TGTGCCAGCTCTCTCCGGGACTTTAAGTTCTTC. Protein product: CASSLRDFKFF.

This rearrangement joins TRBV5-1 to TRBJ2-1; 15 bases agree with TRBD2. This CDR3 has 15 residues. J was trimmed by 14 bases and V by 7 bases; bases with no gene match: 13. From germline, CDR1 is SGHRS and CDR2 YFSETQ. CDR3 bases: TGCGCCAGCCGCCTCGCCGGGACTAGCGGGAGGTACGAGTTCTTC. Protein: CASRLAGTSGRYEFF.

A note on this clone: The sample contains more than one DNA sequence encoding this CDR3. V usage is TRBV5-1 and J usage is TRBJ2-1, with TRBD1 matching over 7 bases. The CDR3 sequence is 14 residues long. CDR1 is SGHRS, CDR2 YFSETQ, per germline. V trimming: 4 bases; J trimming: 5 bases; junction bases outside the gene matches: 6. For the CDR3, the DNA is TGCGCCAGCAGCAGAGGACAGGCCGACAATGAGCAGTTCTTC. It specifies CASSRGQADNEQFF. Together with reference TRBV5-1 and TRBJ2-1, the CDR3 gives the full variable domain: KAGVTQTPRYLIKTRGQQVTLSCSPISGHRSVSWYQQTPGQGLQFLFEYFSETQRNKGNFPGRFSGRQFSNSRSEMNVSTLELGDSALYLCASSRGQADNEQFFGPGTRLTVL.

V usage is TRBV10-3 and J usage is TRBJ1-1, with a tentative D call TRBD1 (6 bases). V lost 6 bases, J lost 6 bases, and 17 bases lay in between. Germline CDR1 ENHRY, CDR2 SYGVKD. This CDR3 region has 14 residues. The CDR3 nucleotides are TGTGCCATCAGAGGGGGGGGATTGGGACCTGAAGCTTTCTTT. This translates into CAIRGGGLGPEAFF.

The V gene is TRBV4-1, the J gene TRBJ2-7; 9 bases match TRBD1. There are 15 residues in the CDR3. Germline V CDR1 and CDR2: MGHRA, YSYEKL. The V and J ends lost 2 bases and 1 base, in that order; junction bases with no gene match: 3. This CDR3 reads CASSQRQGGSYEQYF. The CDR3 DNA follows: TGCGCCAGCAGCCAACGACAGGGGGGATCCTACGAGCAGTACTTC.

The chain uses TRBV5-1 and TRBJ2-7; 11 bases are shared with TRBD2. The germline V gene encodes CDR1 SGHRS and CDR2 YFSETQ. The V gene end was trimmed by 4 bases and the J gene end by 2 bases; junction bases not matched to a gene: 5. CDR3 size: 15 residues. The CDR3 region is CASSGGLAETYEQYF. In DNA form, the CDR3 reads TGCGCCAGCAGCGGGGGACTAGCGGAAACCTACGAGCAGTACTTC.

The chain has TRBV30 and TRBJ2-7; D unresolved. Trimming pared 0 bases from V and 4 bases from J, leaving 4 bases between. Germline loops: CDR1 GTSNPN, CDR2 SVGIG (reference sequence). This CDR3 contains 11 residues. The CDR3 region has the DNA TGTGCCTGGAGTGTACTGTACGAGCAGTACTTC. Its protein is CAWSVLYEQYF.

The DNA of the CDR3 is TGTGCCTGGGATAAGGGGACAGTTACAGATACGCAGTATTTT. Protein product: CAWDKGTVTDTQYF. The J gene is TRBJ2-3, the V gene TRBV30, with 7 nucleotides matching TRBD1. The CDR3 totals 14 residues. CDR1 is GTSNPN and CDR2 is SVGIG in the germline V gene (reference sequence). Trimming at V came to 5 bases and at J to 3 bases, leaving 8 bases not matched to a gene.

The genes are TRBV11-3 and TRBJ2-3, with D unclear. The CDR3 has 15 amino acids. V gave up 5 bases and J gave up 4 bases, with 16 bases separating them. Germline-derived CDR1 and CDR2 are SGHNT and YENEEA. The CDR3 is CASSPSFVSSDTQYF. DNA of the CDR3: TGTGCCAGCAGCCCTTCGTTTGTCAGTTCAGATACGCAGTATTTT.